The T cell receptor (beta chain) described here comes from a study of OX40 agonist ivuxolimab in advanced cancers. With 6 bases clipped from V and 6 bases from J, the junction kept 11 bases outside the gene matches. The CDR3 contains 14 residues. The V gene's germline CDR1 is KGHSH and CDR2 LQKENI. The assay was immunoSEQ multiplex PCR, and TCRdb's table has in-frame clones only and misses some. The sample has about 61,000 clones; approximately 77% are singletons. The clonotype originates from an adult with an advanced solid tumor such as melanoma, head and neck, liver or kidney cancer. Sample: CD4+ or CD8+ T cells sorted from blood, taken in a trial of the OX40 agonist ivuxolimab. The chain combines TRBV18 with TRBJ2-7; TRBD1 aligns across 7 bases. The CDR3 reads CASSPGQVSGEQYF. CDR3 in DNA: TGTGCCAGCTCTCCAGGACAGGTATCGGGCGAGCAGTACTTC.